This record covers a single T cell receptor beta chain. A few counts support this clonotype. The target of this receptor is not known. Base qualities are not recorded, but no much larger clone differs from it by a single base. The record originates from a study of identical twins (dated by TCRdb to the mid-2010s). Concerning the study at large: TCR alpha and beta repertoires from monozygotic twins, unrelated adults of various ages and cord blood were deep-sequenced to test whether fetal clonotypes persist. To rule out contamination, the twin experiments were replicated at different times with different library preparation protocols. The research as a whole found: Conclusions relied on cross-sectional statistical analysis, since the same donors could not be followed over many years. Compared with coincidental sharing between unrelated individuals, out-of-frame TCR alpha sequences shared between twins showed an excess of sequences with low generation probability. Out-of-frame TCR alpha sharing in monozygotic twins was systematically underestimated by recombination models, whereas sharing between unrelated individuals was in agreement with the recombination models. The excess sharing between twins in beta out-of-frame sequences was weaker because fewer shared sequences reduced the signal-to-noise ratio. Zero-insertion analyses could be partly confounded by invariant T cells such as MAIT and iNKT, although diverse VJ usage argued against such confounding for most clonotypes. Abundant cord blood beta clonotypes had fewer insertions, young adult naive repertoires showed a similar but weaker trend, and memory repertoires showed no such trend.

The library came from 5' RACE. The sequencing machine was an Illumina HiSeq 2000. A universal primer binding site was introduced by template switching, and a unique molecular identifier was present in the final cDNA, enabling accurate counting of TCR cDNA molecules. Specific primers in the conserved constant-segment region were used to synthesize first-strand cDNA for the TCR alpha and beta chains. To control for contamination, every cDNA library carried two barcodes: a SMART-Mk sample barcode plus Illumina barcodes. TruSeq adapter sequences and Illumina sample barcodes were added in two successive PCR steps. The Illumina HiSeq platform was used with custom primers to sequence TCR alpha and beta cDNA libraries. From the authors' description of their analysis: Raw reads were processed with MiGEC to extract unique molecular identifiers, and MiXCR was used to determine CDR3 positions. For each individual, recombination models were inferred using an EM algorithm with the repgenHMM and IGoR tools. The analysis of shared clonotypes was done with the tcR package in R, with sharing normalized by the product of cloneset sizes. Out-of-frame nonproductive sequences were analyzed to study raw recombination free of thymic and clonal selection effects. Starting from the raw public reads, TCRdb applied fastp trimming at Q25, assembled clones with MiXCR and retained in-frame beta chains. Rows are unified per CDR3 protein, each entry keeping the most common DNA and genes. The V and J calls come from TCRdb's annotation, not from the publication. Within this sample are about 810,000 distinct CDR3 sequences, with roughly 12% of them counted one time only. Jointly, the top ten make up around 1.6% of the sample.

Deletion took 6 bases off V and 0 bases off J, with a span of 17 bases between the germline ends. CDR1 SQVTM and CDR2 ANQGSEA are derived from the germline V gene. From the cysteine through the phenylalanine, the CDR3 covers 15 amino acids. The read is trimmed to its CDR3 DNA, 45 bases read in frame from base 1. All donors were healthy Caucasians. The twin cohort consisted of three pairs of female monozygotic twins, all aged roughly 18 to 30 years. The RNA used for TCR libraries was isolated from peripheral blood mononuclear cells. These same data were also listed under a study on yellow fever vaccine responses in identical twins. From that second study: The authors reported that the T cell response to vaccination in identical twins appeared partly convergent and partly personalized. In identical twins, the study followed T cell clones that responded to the vaccine with precision.

Sequencing input: PBMCs. The chain uses TRBV29-1 and TRBJ1-2, with the D gene not clear enough to name. The receptor comes from a woman in her late teens or twenties in good health. In nucleotide form, the sequence is TGCAGCGTCCGCGTTAGGGCCCTAGCTAACTATGGCTACACCTTC. Protein translation: CSVRVRALANYGYTF.